Below, 11 T cell receptor beta chains from the same sample are listed, as sequenced in a study of cytomegalovirus exposure and HLA in healthy donors. Measured with immunoSEQ multiplex PCR; TCRdb has only the in-frame clones, and not every one. In the table there are approximately 230,000 clones, more than 75% of which are singletons. The sequencing input was PBMCs. All receptors come from a man between 18 and 29 years old in good health and CMV-seropositive.

In its sample, this clone was seen a few times. The gene calls are TRBV5-4 and TRBJ1-2; no definite D call. This CDR3 has 15 amino acids. Trimming removed 0 bases from V and 6 bases from J, with 15 bases in between. Looked up from germline, CDR1 is SGHNT and CDR2 is YYREEE (reference sequence). CDR3 residues: CASSLEPGPWDGYTF. In nucleotides, the CDR3 is TGTGCCAGCAGCTTGGAACCGGGCCCGTGGGATGGCTACACCTTC. The whole variable domain, remainder taken from reference TRBV5-4 and TRBJ1-2, is ETGVTQSPTHLIKTRGQQVTLRCSSQSGHNTVSWYQQALGQGPQFIFQYYREEENGRGNFPPRFSGLQFPNYSSELNVNALELDDSALYLCASSLEPGPWDGYTFGSGTRLTVV.

The V call is TRBV30, the J call TRBJ1-4; D gene unclear. CDR1 and CDR2 (germline): GTSNPN, SVGIG (reference sequence). The ends were cut back, 2 bases at V and 6 bases at J, with 13 bases in the middle. CDR3 length: 14 residues. As DNA, the CDR3 is TGTGCCTGGAGTCTAGGCTACAATTATGAAAAACTGTTTTTT. Its protein is CAWSLGYNYEKLFF.

In DNA, the CDR3 is TGTGCCATCAGTGACGGACTAGACTCCTACAATGAGCAGTTCTTC. It yields the protein CAISDGLDSYNEQFF. The chain carries TRBV10-3 and TRBJ2-1, with 7 bases fitting TRBD2. Germline-derived CDR1 and CDR2 are ENHRY and SYGVKD. With V trimmed by 3 bases and J by 0 bases, 2 bases remained unmatched. CDR3 length: 15 residues.

This sequence joins TRBV19 and TRBJ2-1; D may be TRBD1 (5 bases). The germline gives CDR1 LNHDA, CDR2 SQIVND (reference sequence). CDR3 size: 14 residues. The ends were cut back, 1 base at V and 5 bases at J, with 9 bases in the middle. The CDR3 here is CASSIVSGNNEQFF. The CDR3 DNA is TGTGCCAGTAGTATAGTCTCAGGGAACAATGAGCAGTTCTTC.

CDR3 bases: TGTGCCAGCAGCCAAGGTTCGACTGGCGGGAGGTGGGGAGATACGCAGTATTTT. It encodes CASSQGSTGGRWGDTQYF. The chain is built from TRBV4-2 and TRBJ2-3; 8 bases fit TRBD2. Germline V lookup: CDR1 LGHNA, CDR2 YNFKEQ. With 1 base clipped from V and 5 bases from J, the junction kept 14 bases outside the gene matches. The CDR3 sequence is 18 residues long.

The gene calls are TRBV5-1 and TRBJ2-7; D is uncertain. In germline, CDR1 is SGHRS, CDR2 YFSETQ. V was shortened by 4 bases and J by 3 bases, with 14 bases between the two germline ends. CDR3 size: 14 residues. CDR3 nucleotide sequence: TGCGCCAGCAGCCTAGACGACATTAACTACGAGCAGTACTTC. It is translated as CASSLDDINYEQYF.

This chain links TRBV18 with TRBJ1-1, with TRBD1 matching 8 bases. Germline assignment: CDR1 KGHSH and CDR2 LQKENI. V shed 5 bases, J shed 2 bases, and the junction held 10 bases outside the gene matches. The CDR3 sequence is 16 residues long. The CDR3 nucleotides are TGTGCCAGCTCATCCTACTTCGGACAGGGAAACACTGAAGCTTTCTTT. Protein sequence: CASSSYFGQGNTEAFF. Based on the CDR3 plus reference TRBV18 and TRBJ1-1, the full variable domain is NAGVMQNPRHLVRRRGQEARLRCSPMKGHSHVYWYRQLPEEGLKFMVYLQKENIIDESGMPKERFSAEFPKEGPSILRIQQVVRGDSAAYFCASSSYFGQGNTEAFFGQGTRLTVV.

This chain uses TRBV5-1 with TRBJ1-4; 10 nucleotides line up with TRBD1. Germline V CDR1 and CDR2: SGHRS, YFSETQ. Trimming removed 2 bases from V and 7 bases from J; junction bases left unmatched: 5. CDR3 length equals 15 residues. The CDR3 protein is CASSLTTGGLEKLFF. The CDR3 region has the DNA TGCGCCAGCAGCTTAACGACAGGGGGCCTTGAAAAACTGTTTTTT.

The V gene is TRBV27, the J gene TRBJ1-1; D is uncertain. Germline V CDR1 and CDR2: MNHEY, SMNVEV (reference sequence). The CDR3 runs 15 residues. Deletions cut 6 bases from V and 0 bases from J, with 14 bases between. The CDR3, as DNA: TGTGCCAGCAGCCGATCTGTGGGGATGAACACTGAAGCTTTCTTT. This codes for CASSRSVGMNTEAFF.

This chain connects TRBV2 to TRBJ1-2; D is unresolved. The CDR3 contains 13 residues. V was cut by 6 bases and J by 7 bases, with 15 bases left in between. Germline assignment: CDR1 SNHLY and CDR2 FYNNEI. The CDR3 DNA reads TGTGCCAGCAGAACGGAACCCTTCGGTGGCTACACCTTC. Encoded protein: CASRTEPFGGYTF.

This chain links TRBV7-9 with TRBJ1-5; D is undetermined. Germline V gives CDR1 SEHNR, CDR2 FQNEAQ (reference sequence). This CDR3 has 13 amino acids. V lost 1 base and J 3 bases, leaving 4 bases between the germline ends. This CDR3 is CASSLGDNQPQHF. CDR3 nucleotides: TGTGCCAGCAGCTTAGGGGACAATCAGCCCCAGCATTTT. The whole variable domain, remainder taken from reference TRBV7-9 and TRBJ1-5, is DTGVSQNPRHKITKRGQNVTFRCDPISEHNRLYWYRQTLGQGPEFLTYFQNEAQLEKSRLLSDRFSAERPKGSFSTLEIQRTEQGDSAMYLCASSLGDNQPQHFGDGTRLSIL.